The 8 T cell receptor beta chains presented below share a single source sample, sequenced in a study of molecular identifiers for immune sequencing clone quantification. MiXCR, applied by TCRdb to the PCR reads, yields one record per CDR3 protein. The repertoire includes about half a million distinct CDR3 sequences, about 22% of them detected once, and about 0.78% sits in the top ten. Source material: naive CD8+ T cells from blood, with Jurkat cell RNA spiked in. The subset is: FACS-sorted CD8+CD4-CCR7+CD45RA+ naive T cells. All receptors derive from a human donor in good health. Some libraries in this study had Jurkat cell RNA spiked in.

This clonotype was observed a few times. The rearrangement joins TRBV4-1 to TRBJ2-6; D ambiguous. CDR1 is MGHRA and CDR2 is YSYEKL in the germline V gene. The CDR3 runs to 15 residues. V was shortened by 0 bases and J by 4 bases, with 7 bases between the two germline ends. This CDR3 is CASSQEGAGANVLTF. In DNA, the CDR3 is TGCGCCAGCAGCCAAGAAGGAGCCGGGGCCAACGTCCTGACTTTC.

Comment on this clonotype: A clone one base away is much larger, so this may be a read error. V and J are TRBV5-1 and TRBJ2-7; tentatively, D is TRBD1 (5 bases). The CDR3 is 13 residues long. In germline, CDR1 is SGHRS, CDR2 YFSETQ. The CDR3 bases are TGCGCCAGCGGCTTGGGGCATCTCCGGGAGCAGTACTTC. Translated: CASGLGHLREQYF.

This clonotype appeared many times. This sequence joins TRBV29-1 and TRBJ2-3; a weak D match, TRBD1 (6 bases). This CDR3 comprises 13 residues. Trimming removed 8 bases from V and 2 bases from J, with 14 bases in between. CDR1 and CDR2 from the germline V gene are SQVTM and ANQGSEA. The CDR3 here is CSIEGELTDTQYF. CDR3 coding DNA: TGCAGCATAGAGGGGGAGCTCACAGATACGCAGTATTTT.

The V and J genes are TRBV23-1 and TRBJ1-5; D remains ambiguous. TRBV23-1 is an open reading frame whose function is uncertain. V was trimmed by 1 base and J by 0 bases, leaving 10 bases between them. The CDR3 spans 16 residues. The CDR3 spells CASSQLGKGSNQPQHF. DNA for the CDR3: TGCGCCAGCAGTCAATTGGGCAAAGGTAGCAATCAGCCCCAGCATTTT.

There are many counts of this clonotype. The chain uses TRBV15 and TRBJ1-5; D unresolved. The length of the CDR3 is 17 residues. V was trimmed by 0 bases and J by 5 bases, leaving 17 bases between them. Germline loops: CDR1 LNHNV, CDR2 YYDKDF (reference sequence). CDR3 residues: CATSRDVGVGLYQPQHF. CDR3 DNA sequence: TGTGCCACCAGCAGAGATGTCGGGGTAGGTCTATATCAGCCCCAGCATTTT.

The rearrangement uses TRBV7-2 and TRBJ1-2; TRBD1 is a possible D gene (5 bases). V lost 0 bases, J lost 2 bases, and 10 bases lay in between. This CDR3 comprises 15 residues. Per germline, CDR1 SGHTA and CDR2 FQGNSA. The chain's CDR3 is CASSLALAGNYGYTF. The CDR3 DNA follows: TGTGCCAGCAGCTTAGCGCTGGCAGGGAACTATGGCTACACCTTC.

This clonotype has only a few counts. This chain joins TRBV4-1 and TRBJ2-5; 9 nucleotides agree with TRBD1. The length of the CDR3 is 14 residues. V dropped 3 bases and J dropped 3; count of bases not matched to a gene: 2. Looked up from germline, CDR1 is MGHRA and CDR2 is YSYEKL. The DNA of the CDR3 is TGCGCCAGCAGCCATGGACAGGGGAAAGAGACCCAGTACTTC. Translated, it gives CASSHGQGKETQYF.

This clonotype came up many times. This rearrangement joins TRBV12-3 or TRBV12-4 to TRBJ2-3, with 8 bases identical to TRBD2. Unmatched junction bases numbered 6, after V lost 2 bases and J lost 2 bases. The CDR3 length is 16 residues. CDR3 DNA: TGTGCCAGCAGTTTATCTGCGGGAGGAAACACAGATACGCAGTATTTT. Encoded protein: CASSLSAGGNTDTQYF.